Given below is one T cell receptor beta chain in context. Its antigen is as yet unknown. Time point of the sample: persistent/refractory GD, antithyroid drugs over 5 years with positive TRAb. From RNA extracted from PBMCs, the TCR library was made. An endocrinology department in Xi'an, China, supplied the patients. The sample comes from a study of regulatory T cells in long-lasting Graves disease. Study-wide context: Over 5 years on antithyroid drugs plus positive TSH receptor antibodies marked Graves' disease as persistent.

Findings and limits, study-wide: The persistent group shared 2,500 or so public clonotypes, more than the 950 to 1,000 shared by new patients.

The authors built TCR beta libraries using iRepertoire HTBI primers and Arm-PCR of CDR3 regions. TCRdb reprocessed the multiplex PCR reads via MiXCR and lists one record per CDR3 protein. This sample has 500,000 to 800,000 distinct CDR3 sequences, with around 32% found just once. The receptor was isolated from a female donor with Graves disease. Material: peripheral blood mononuclear cells (PBMCs), obtained when the disease was refractory, from a patient treated with antithyroid drugs.

The CDR3 spells CSARASGRRETQYF. The CDR3 coding sequence is TGCAGTGCTAGAGCTAGCGGGAGGAGGGAGACCCAGTACTTC. The chain is built from TRBV20-1 and TRBJ2-5, with TRBD2 matching 11 bases. V shed 1 base and J 5 bases; nucleotides not matched to a gene: 3. From germline, CDR1 is DFQATT and CDR2 SNEGSKA (reference sequence). The length of the CDR3 is 14 residues.